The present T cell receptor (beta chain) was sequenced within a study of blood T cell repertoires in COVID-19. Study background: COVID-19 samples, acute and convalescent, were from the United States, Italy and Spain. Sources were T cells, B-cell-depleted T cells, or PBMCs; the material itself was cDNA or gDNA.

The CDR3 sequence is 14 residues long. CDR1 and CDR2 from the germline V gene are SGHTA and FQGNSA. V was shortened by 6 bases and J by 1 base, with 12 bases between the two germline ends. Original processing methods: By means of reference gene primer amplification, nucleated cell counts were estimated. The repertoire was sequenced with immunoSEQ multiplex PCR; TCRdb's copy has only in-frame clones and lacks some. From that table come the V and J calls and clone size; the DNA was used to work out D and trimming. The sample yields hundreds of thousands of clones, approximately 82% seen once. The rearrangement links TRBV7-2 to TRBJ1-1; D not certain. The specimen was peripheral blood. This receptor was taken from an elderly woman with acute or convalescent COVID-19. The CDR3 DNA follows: TGTGCCAGCAGACCTAAGGGAGGGAACACTGAAGCTTTCTTT. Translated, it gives CASRPKGGNTEAFF.